The 30 T cell receptor beta chains listed next were all sequenced from one sample in a study of blood T cell repertoires in COVID-19. Profiled with immunoSEQ multiplex PCR; TCRdb holds only in-frame clones, not every one. Here the sample spans hundreds of thousands of clones, about 80% being singletons. Source material: peripheral blood. These receptors all come from a woman at least 80 years old with acute or convalescent COVID-19.

The chain is built from TRBV24-1 and TRBJ2-6; tentative D call: TRBD1 (6 bases). The germline V gene has CDR1 KGHDR and CDR2 SFDVKD. V shed 5 bases and J shed 0 bases, with 13 bases lying between them. The CDR3 contains 17 residues. CDR3 region: CATSGAGVNSGANVLTF. The CDR3 region has the DNA TGTGCCACCAGTGGCGCAGGGGTCAACTCTGGGGCCAACGTCCTGACTTTC.

V gene TRBV28 combines with J gene TRBJ1-2; D gene unclear. Germline CDR1 is MDHEN and CDR2 is SYDVKM. CDR3 length equals 15 residues. Deletions cut 5 bases from V and 2 bases from J, with 15 bases between. The CDR3 here is CASSQTLPGNYGYTF. CDR3 nucleotide sequence: TGTGCCAGCAGTCAAACCCTGCCGGGAAACTATGGCTACACCTTC.

The chain combines TRBV28 with TRBJ1-6; TRBD1 matches 10 bases. The CDR3 has 15 amino acids. Germline CDR1 MDHEN, CDR2 SYDVKM. The V gene end was trimmed by 5 bases and the J gene end by 7 bases; junction bases not matched to a gene: 5. The CDR3 DNA reads TGTGCCAGCAGTCCATGGGACAGGGGAAATTCACCCCTCCACTTT. This codes for CASSPWDRGNSPLHF.

The rearrangement uses TRBV7-2 and TRBJ2-5; D might be TRBD1 (6 bases). The V gene lost 3 bases and the J gene lost 4 bases, with 12 bases spanning the gap. Germline CDR1 reads SGHTA; CDR2 reads FQGNSA. The CDR3 sequence is 14 residues long. The CDR3 DNA is TGTGCCAGCAGCTTCGATACCAGGGGAGAGACCCAGTACTTC. Translated: CASSFDTRGETQYF. Supplemented by reference TRBV7-2 and TRBJ2-5, the full variable domain reads GAGVSQSPSNKVTEKGKDVELRCDPISGHTALYWYRQSLGQGLEFLIYFQGNSAPDKSGLPSDRFSAERTGGSVSTLTIQRTQQEDSAVYLCASSFDTRGETQYFGPGTRLLVL.

This sequence joins TRBV2 and TRBJ1-2, with TRBD1 matching over 9 bases. The germline V gene has CDR1 SNHLY and CDR2 FYNNEI. The ends lost 5 bases at V and 3 bases at J; junction bases unmatched: 7. The CDR3 spans 15 residues. In DNA, the CDR3 is TGTGCCAGCAGTCGCTATGACAGGGGGGACTATGGCTACACCTTC. As protein: CASSRYDRGDYGYTF.

V and J are TRBV9 and TRBJ1-2; possibly TRBD1 for D (6 bases). The CDR3 sequence is 15 residues long. From germline, CDR1 is SGDLS and CDR2 YYNGEE. V lost 3 bases and J lost 1, with 13 bases in between. The CDR3 DNA reads as TGTGCCAGCAGCGACAACAACAGGGTTAACTATGGCTACACCTTC. Translation gives CASSDNNRVNYGYTF.

V gene TRBV18 combines with J gene TRBJ2-4; D is uncertain. CDR3 length: 13 residues. The germline CDR1 and CDR2 sequences are KGHSH and LQKENI. With 3 bases removed from V and 8 bases from J, the gap between germline ends came to 11 bases. CDR3 DNA sequence: TGTGCCAGCTCACCTCGACGGGTAGACATTCAGTACTTC. Translated: CASSPRRVDIQYF.

The rearrangement links TRBV29-1 to TRBJ1-2; tentative D call: TRBD1 (5 bases). V lost 6 bases and J lost 4, with 9 bases in between. This CDR3 is 11 amino acids long. The germline V gene encodes CDR1 SQVTM and CDR2 ANQGSEA. The CDR3, as DNA: TGCAGCGTACAGGAGCTCTATGGCTACACCTTC. This encodes CSVQELYGYTF.

This chain links TRBV6-2 or TRBV6-3 with TRBJ2-7; 9 bases agree with TRBD1. CDR3 length: 14 amino acids. The germline CDR1 and CDR2 sequences are MNHEY and SVGEGT. V was clipped by 5 bases and J by 6 bases; unmatched bases: 8. CDR3 amino acids: CASSPLTGGSEQYF. The CDR3 region has the DNA TGTGCCAGCAGTCCCCTGACAGGGGGGAGCGAGCAGTACTTC.

The chain combines TRBV5-1 with TRBJ1-3, with 8 nucleotides matching TRBD1. V shed 4 bases and J 4 bases; nucleotides not matched to a gene: 7. Germline values: CDR1 SGHRS, CDR2 YFSETQ. The CDR3 loop spans 15 amino acids. In nucleotides, the CDR3 is TGCGCCAGCAGCCTCCAGGGGGCCAGCGGAAACACCATATATTTT. Translating gives CASSLQGASGNTIYF.

The DNA for the CDR3 is TGTGCCAGCAGCTTGATAGCGGGAGGGACAGATACGCAGTATTTT. Amino acid sequence: CASSLIAGGTDTQYF. The V and J genes are TRBV7-2 and TRBJ2-3, with 11 nucleotides matching TRBD2. The CDR3 covers 15 residues. After removal of 3 bases from V and 3 bases from J, the junction contained 2 bases not matched to a gene. Germline loops: CDR1 SGHTA, CDR2 FQGNSA.

The rearrangement uses TRBV7-2 and TRBJ2-2, with 14 bases identical to TRBD2. From germline, CDR1 is SGHTA and CDR2 FQGNSA. Trimming at V came to 4 bases and at J to 6 bases, leaving 4 bases not matched to a gene. The CDR3 loop spans 16 amino acids. DNA for the CDR3: TGTGCCAGCAGCTCTCCGGGACTAGCGGGAGCCGGGGAGCTGTTTTTT. Translated: CASSSPGLAGAGELFF.

CDR3 sequence (DNA): TGTGCCAGCAGTCGGGTAGACAACACTGAAGCTTTCTTT. This translates into CASSRVDNTEAFF. The chain couples TRBV12-3 or TRBV12-4 to TRBJ1-1, with D uncertain. V lost 5 bases and J lost 2, with 9 bases in between. There are 13 residues in the CDR3.

For the CDR3, the DNA is TGCGCCAGCAGAGCTTCTGGCGGAGGGGCTGGCTACACCTTC. This codes for CASRASGGGAGYTF. The chain joins TRBV4-3 to TRBJ1-2; possibly TRBD1 for D (5 bases). The ends were cut back, 6 bases at V and 7 bases at J, with 18 bases in the middle. This CDR3 comprises 14 residues. CDR1 LGHNA and CDR2 YSLEER come from the germline V gene.

V is TRBV5-1 and J is TRBJ2-3; D is possibly TRBD1 (6 bases). CDR1 is SGHRS and CDR2 is YFSETQ in the germline V gene. V lost 4 bases, J lost 6 bases, and 18 bases lay in between. This CDR3 contains 15 residues. The CDR3 DNA sequence: TGCGCCAGCAGCCGTGACCAGGGGCGCGGGGATACGCAGTATTTT. Translated: CASSRDQGRGDTQYF.

The CDR3 is CASSGQVSADTQYF. The DNA of the CDR3 is TGTGCCAGCTCGGGACAGGTCAGCGCAGATACGCAGTATTTT. The gene calls are TRBV11-3 and TRBJ2-3, with TRBD1 matching 8 bases. The V segment lost 8 bases and the J segment 4 bases; nucleotides outside the gene matches: 8. CDR3 size: 14 residues. The V gene's germline CDR1 is SGHNT and CDR2 YENEEA.

CDR3 protein: CASSYRYTQYF. The CDR3 nucleotides read TGTGCCAGCAGCTACAGGTATACGCAGTATTTT. The chain carries TRBV5-6 and TRBJ2-3, with a weak D call TRBD1 (5 bases). Germline CDR1 reads SGHDT; CDR2 reads YYEEEE. CDR3 length equals 11 residues. V dropped 3 bases and J dropped 7 bases, with 6 bases sitting between them.

The chain combines TRBV24-1 with TRBJ2-2; a possible D gene is TRBD2 (6 bases). The germline V gene encodes CDR1 KGHDR and CDR2 SFDVKD. This CDR3 comprises 16 residues. The germline V and J ends were trimmed by 2 bases and 5 bases, with 14 bases remaining between them. The CDR3 DNA reads as TGTGCCACCAGTGATTCCCGGCCCAGCGGGACCGGGGAGCTGTTTTTT. Protein: CATSDSRPSGTGELFF.

This rearrangement joins TRBV12-3 or TRBV12-4 to TRBJ1-5, with TRBD1 as a possible D gene (5 bases). The CDR3 is made up of 12 amino acids. The germline V and J ends were trimmed by 9 bases and 4 bases, with 10 bases remaining between them. This CDR3 is CASATDNQPQHF. The DNA of the CDR3 is TGTGCCAGTGCGACAGATAATCAGCCCCAGCATTTT.

Here the CDR3 reads CASSQVGSGGSDTQYF. Written as DNA, the CDR3 is TGTGCCAGCAGCCAAGTCGGATCGGGAGGTTCAGATACGCAGTATTTT. The chain recombines TRBV4-2 with TRBJ2-3; 7 nucleotides align to TRBD2. V shed 1 base and J 4 bases; nucleotides not matched to a gene: 8. This CDR3 region has 16 residues. Germline CDR1 LGHNA, CDR2 YNFKEQ.

The chain uses TRBV7-2 and TRBJ1-2, with 7 positions matching TRBD1. Germline-derived CDR1 and CDR2 are SGHTA and FQGNSA. CDR3 size: 16 residues. Trimming removed 1 base from V and 4 bases from J; junction bases left unmatched: 9. CDR3 DNA: TGTGCCAGCAGCTTAGGAGGGACAGCATCATCCTATGGCTACACCTTC. Its protein is CASSLGGTASSYGYTF.

The rearrangement links TRBV19 to TRBJ1-5; D might be TRBD1 (6 bases). Germline V CDR1 and CDR2: LNHDA, SQIVND (reference sequence). V lost 3 bases and J lost 6, with 12 bases in between. The CDR3 is 14 residues long. The CDR3 nucleotides are TGTGCCAGTAGTATCCCAGGGGAGACTCAGCCCCAGCATTTT. This translates into CASSIPGETQPQHF.

The rearrangement joins TRBV19 to TRBJ1-3, with a weak D call TRBD1 (6 bases). This CDR3 spans 16 amino acids. V lost 7 bases and J lost 0, with 16 bases in between. Germline CDR1 reads LNHDA; CDR2 reads SQIVND (reference sequence). As DNA, the CDR3 is TGTGCCAGTATCGGACAGATTAACTTCTCTGGAAACACCATATATTTT. Encoded protein: CASIGQINFSGNTIYF. Full variable domain (outside the CDR3, taken from reference TRBV19 and TRBJ1-3): DGGITQSPKYLFRKEGQNVTLSCEQNLNHDAMYWYRQDPGQGLRLIYYSQIVNDFQKGDIAEGYSVSREKKESFPLTVTSAQKNPTAFYLCASIGQINFSGNTIYFGEGSWLTVV.

The chain uses TRBV5-8 and TRBJ2-7; D is ambiguous. The CDR3 runs to 12 residues. Germline lookup yields CDR1 SGHTS and CDR2 YDEGEE. With 5 bases removed from V and 2 bases from J, the gap between germline ends came to 8 bases. CDR3 in DNA: TGTGCCAGCAGGGTGATAGCCTACGAGCAGTACTTC. Translated, it gives CASRVIAYEQYF. The whole variable domain, filled in from reference TRBV5-8 and TRBJ2-7, reads EAGVTQSPTHLIKTRGQQATLRCSPISGHTSVYWYQQALGLGLQFLLWYDEGEERNRGNFPPRFSGRQFPNYSSELNVNALELEDSALYLCASRVIAYEQYFGPGTRLTVT.

The chain uses TRBV3-1 (or the pseudogene TRBV3-2) and TRBJ2-7; tentatively, D is TRBD1 (6 bases). CDR1 is LGHDT, CDR2 YNNKEL, per germline (reference sequence). The CDR3 is 14 amino acids. V lost 1 base to trimming and J lost 1 base, with 8 bases between them. The CDR3 DNA is TGTGCCAGCAGCCAAGCAGGGGCTTCCTACGAGCAGTACTTC. This sequence encodes CASSQAGASYEQYF.

This clone has only a few counts. The genes are TRBV6-1 and TRBJ2-5, with 7 bases fitting TRBD2. This CDR3 is built from 12 residues. J lost 9 bases, V lost 3 bases, and 4 bases had no gene match. Germline CDR1 reads MNHNS; CDR2 reads SASEGT. The CDR3, as DNA: TGTGCCAGCAGTGAGGGGGGGGTGGCCCAGTACTTC. Protein: CASSEGGVAQYF.

The chain uses TRBV19 and TRBJ1-5; TRBD1 matches 7 bases. The junction had 5 bases not matched to a gene; V was cut back by 6 bases and J by 0 bases. The CDR3 is made up of 15 amino acids. Germline V lookup: CDR1 LNHDA, CDR2 SQIVND (reference sequence). The CDR3, as DNA: TGTGCCAGTAGCCCAGGGGGATATAGCAATCAGCCCCAGCATTTT. It yields the protein CASSPGGYSNQPQHF.

This sequence joins TRBV6-2 or TRBV6-3 and TRBJ2-7; D ambiguous. Trimming took 0 bases from V and 0 from J, leaving 9 bases between them. The CDR3 contains 15 residues. Germline V gives CDR1 MNHEY, CDR2 SVGEGT. The CDR3 DNA follows: TGTGCCAGCAGTTACTCGACGGGTAGCTCCTACGAGCAGTACTTC. Amino acids: CASSYSTGSSYEQYF.

CDR3 residues: CASTARRGSGELFF. In DNA form, the CDR3 reads TGTGCCAGCACTGCCAGGCGGGGCTCCGGGGAGCTGTTTTTT. The chain joins TRBV27 to TRBJ2-2, with D maybe TRBD2 (6 bases). From germline, CDR1 is MNHEY and CDR2 SMNVEV (reference sequence). The length of the CDR3 is 14 residues. The V end lost 7 bases, the J end lost 6 bases, and 15 bases lay between the germline ends.

The V gene is TRBV3-1 (or the pseudogene TRBV3-2), the J gene TRBJ1-1, with 10 bases lining up with TRBD1. Germline-derived CDR1 and CDR2 are LGHDT and YNNKEL (reference sequence). J lost 5 bases, V lost 2 bases, and 8 bases had no gene match. CDR3 size: 16 residues. CDR3 sequence (DNA): TGTGCCAGCAGCCAACACGGGACAGGGGATCGGACTGAAGCTTTCTTT. Amino acids: CASSQHGTGDRTEAFF.